Listed below are T cell receptor beta chains from one sample, sequenced in a study of metastatic and nonmetastatic thyroid tumors. TCRdb re-clonotyped the PCR reads through MiXCR. The table includes approximately 22,000 clones, about an eighth detected once. The sequencing input was blood. Receptors originate from a female donor with papillary thyroid cancer or a benign thyroid nodule (not recorded which). Some clones in this sample may be carry-over from other donors' samples. The CDR3 runs from the conserved cysteine through the conserved F or W. D genes are given only for firm matches. Not every row has a clone size; where given, it reads once, few, many or a size class.

v_call	j_call	clone_size	d_call	cdr3_nt	cdr3_aa
TRBV30	TRBJ1-1	medium-sized	.	TGTGCCTGGAGTGTACTCCCATCAGAAGCTTTCTTT	CAWSVLPSEAFF
TRBV12-3/TRBV12-4	TRBJ1-2	medium-sized	.	TGTGCCAGCAGCCTGGGGTGGGACCCAAGAGGCTACACCTTC	CASSLGWDPRGYTF
TRBV5-8	TRBJ2-7	many	TRBD2	TGTGCCAGCAGCGCCGGGACTAGTCCCTTTTTCGGGCAGTACTTC	CASSAGTSPFFGQYF
TRBV9	TRBJ1-1	many	TRBD1	TGTGCCAGCAGCGCCACTACCGGGCAGGGGGGCACTGAAGCTTTCTTT	CASSATTGQGGTEAFF
TRBV9	TRBJ2-3	many	.	TGTGCCAGCAGCGATCGGGGCTACACAGATACGCAGTATTTT	CASSDRGYTDTQYF
TRBV11-1	TRBJ2-3	many	.	TGTGCCAGCAGCCCTCCGGGGGCAGATACGCAGTATTTT	CASSPPGADTQYF
TRBV6-4	TRBJ2-2	many	TRBD1	TGTGCCAGCAGTGACTCGGGACAGGGCGGCACCGGGGAGCTGTTTTTT	CASSDSGQGGTGELFF
TRBV24-1	TRBJ2-1	many	TRBD2	TGTGCCACCAGCCTAGCGGGAGGGCCGGGGAATGAGCAGTTCTTC	CATSLAGGPGNEQFF
TRBV27	TRBJ1-5	few	.	TGTGCCAGCAAGCCGGGGGGCAGCAATCAGCCCCAGCATTTT	CASKPGGSNQPQHF
TRBV5-1	TRBJ2-1	many	TRBD2	TGCGCCAGCAGGGTAGCGGGAGACTACAATGAGCAGTTCTTC	CASRVAGDYNEQFF
TRBV11-1	TRBJ1-4	.	TRBD1	TGTGCCAGCAGCTTAGGGCCCCCGGGACAGCTGTTTTTT	CASSLGPPGQLFF
TRBV2	TRBJ2-7	many	TRBD2	TGTGCCAGCAGATCGCGATCGGGGGGCTCCTACGAGCAGTACTTC	CASRSRSGGSYEQYF
TRBV7-2	TRBJ2-3	many	.	TGTGCCAGCAGCTCCCCGTCTAGCAACGCAGATACGCAGTATTTT	CASSSPSSNADTQYF
TRBV20-1	TRBJ2-1	many	.	TGCAGTGCTAACCCCGTGGTAGCGGCCTCCTACAATGAGCAGTTCTTC	CSANPVVAASYNEQFF
TRBV28	TRBJ2-3	many	.	TGTGCCAGCAGTTGGGGGGGCACAGATACGCAGTATTTT	CASSWGGTDTQYF
TRBV7-8	TRBJ2-5	many	.	TGTGCCAGCAGCTTAGCAGTCGGGGAGACCCAGTACTTC	CASSLAVGETQYF
TRBV6-1	TRBJ2-3	medium-sized	TRBD1	TGTGCCAGCCACACCGGACAGGGGACAGATACGCAGTATTTT	CASHTGQGTDTQYF
TRBV28	TRBJ2-7	few	.	TGTGCCAGCAACAGACATGGTTGGGAGCAGTACTTC	CASNRHGWEQYF
TRBV9	TRBJ2-3	many	TRBD2	TGTGCCAGCAGCGGACTAGCGGGAGCCACAGATACGCAGTATTTT	CASSGLAGATDTQYF
TRBV9	TRBJ1-4	many	.	TGTGCCAGCAGCGAATACCAAGGAACTAATGAAAAACTGTTTTTT	CASSEYQGTNEKLFF
TRBV7-2	TRBJ2-7	medium-sized	TRBD1	TGTGCCAGCAGCTTAGCCCGTTGGTGGGGCGCGACAGGGGGCAACGAGCAGTACTTC	CASSLARWWGATGGNEQYF
TRBV4-1	TRBJ1-5	once	.	TGCGCCAGCAGCCAACTTAGGGTGGTGGTGGGGCCTCAGCCCCAGCATTTT	CASSQLRVVVGPQPQHF
TRBV2	TRBJ2-5	many	.	TGTGCCAGCAGTGGTGAGACCCAGTACTTC	CASSGETQYF
TRBV27	TRBJ2-5	many	.	TGTGCCAGCAGAGGCCCGTACCAAGAGACCCAGTACTTC	CASRGPYQETQYF
TRBV27	TRBJ1-2	few	.	TGTGCCAGCAGTTCCAGGCTTCAGGGTAACTATGGCTACACCTTC	CASSSRLQGNYGYTF
TRBV19	TRBJ2-5	many	.	TGTGCCAGTTCTATGGGTCAGCAAGAGACCCAGTACTTC	CASSMGQQETQYF
TRBV6-9	TRBJ2-7	.	.	TGTGCCAGCAGTGGTGGGGGCGAGCAGTACTTC	CASSGGGEQYF
TRBV12-3/TRBV12-4	TRBJ1-1	many	.	TGTGCCAGCAGCTGGGGCAGTACGAACACTGAAGCTTTCTTT	CASSWGSTNTEAFF
TRBV2	TRBJ2-2	many	.	TGTGCCAGCAGTGATAGGGTGGGGGAGCTGTTTTTT	CASSDRVGELFF
TRBV11-2	TRBJ1-2	.	TRBD1	TGTGCCAGCAGCTCCCTTCGGACAGGAGCCATCGAACGGAGCTATGGCTACACCTTC	CASSSLRTGAIERSYGYTF
TRBV19	TRBJ2-7	.	TRBD2	TGTTCCAGTAGACGGGGGGGACTAGCGGCAGAGAGGGAAGACGATCAGTACTTC	CSSRRGGLAAEREDDQYF
TRBV9	TRBJ2-2	few	TRBD1	TGTGCCAGCAGCGTAGGAGGGACAGGGGCCACCGGGGAGCTGTTTTTC	CASSVGGTGATGELFF
TRBV7-8	TRBJ2-7	.	.	TGTGCCAGCAGCTTAGGGGACTTTAGAGAGCAGTACTTC	CASSLGDFREQYF
TRBV28	TRBJ1-1	many	.	TGTGCCAGCAGTTTCGTCCCAGGAAGCCTGAACACTGAAGCTTTCTTT	CASSFVPGSLNTEAFF
TRBV28	TRBJ1-3	few	.	TGTGCCAGCAGTTCTCCGCAGGCGGAAACCATATATTTT	CASSSPQAETIYF
TRBV2	TRBJ2-2	medium-sized	TRBD2	TGTGCCAGCAGTGGACTAGCGGGACCCACCGGGGAGCTGTTTTTT	CASSGLAGPTGELFF
TRBV2	TRBJ2-2	few	.	TGTGCCAGCTCACCAGTAGGTTCGAACACCGGGGAGCTGTTTTTT	CASSPVGSNTGELFF
TRBV2	TRBJ2-2	many	.	TGTGCCAGCAGTGTTTATTACACCGGGGAGCTGTTTTTT	CASSVYYTGELFF